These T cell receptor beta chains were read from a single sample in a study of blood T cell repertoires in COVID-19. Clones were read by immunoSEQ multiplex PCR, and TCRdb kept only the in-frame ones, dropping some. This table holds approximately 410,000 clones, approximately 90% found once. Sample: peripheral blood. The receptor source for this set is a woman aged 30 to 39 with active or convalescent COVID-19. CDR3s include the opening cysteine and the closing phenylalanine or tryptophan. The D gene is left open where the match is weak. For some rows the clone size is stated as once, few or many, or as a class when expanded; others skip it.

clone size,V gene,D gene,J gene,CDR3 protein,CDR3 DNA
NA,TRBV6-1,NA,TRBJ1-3,CASSDLRGAGNTIYF,TGTGCCAGCAGTGATTTGCGGGGGGCAGGAAACACCATATATTTT
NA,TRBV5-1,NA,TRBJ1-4,CASSLDSNEKLFF,TGCGCCAGCAGCTTAGACTCGAATGAAAAACTGTTTTTT
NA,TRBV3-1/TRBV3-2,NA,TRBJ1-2,CASSQSRGYTF,TGTGCCAGCAGCCAGAGTCGAGGCTACACCTTC
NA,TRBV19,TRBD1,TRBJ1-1,CASKFWDRENTEAFF,TGTGCCAGTAAATTCTGGGACAGGGAGAACACTGAAGCTTTCTTT
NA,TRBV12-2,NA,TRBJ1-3,CASRLGTELSGNTIYF,TGTGCAAGTCGCTTAGGCACAGAGCTTTCTGGAAACACCATATATTTT
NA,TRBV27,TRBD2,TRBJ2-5,CASSLSMGLAGKETQYF,TGTGCCAGCAGTTTATCGATGGGACTAGCGGGGAAAGAGACCCAGTACTTC
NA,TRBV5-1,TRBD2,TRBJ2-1,CASTPRGPGGSYNEQFF,TGCGCCAGCACCCCAAGGGGACCGGGAGGCTCCTACAATGAGCAGTTCTTC
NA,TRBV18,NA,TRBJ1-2,CASSLQGFYGYTF,TGTGCCAGCTCACTACAGGGTTTCTATGGCTACACCTTC
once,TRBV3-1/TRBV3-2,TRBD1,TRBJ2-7,CASSQEPGQATKQYF,TGTGCCAGCAGCCAAGAACCGGGACAGGCGACGAAGCAGTACTTC
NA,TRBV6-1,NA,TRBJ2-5,CASSEVGGTSWAQYF,TGTGCCAGCAGTGAAGTGGGGGGGACATCCTGGGCCCAGTACTTC
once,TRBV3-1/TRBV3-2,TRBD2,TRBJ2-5,CASSQGLVETQYF,TGTGCCAGCAGCCAGGGACTAGTAGAGACCCAGTACTTC
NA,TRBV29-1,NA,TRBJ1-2,CSVESLDYGYTF,TGCAGCGTTGAGAGCCTTGACTATGGCTACACCTTC
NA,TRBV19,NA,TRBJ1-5,CASKAPGGNQPQHF,TGTGCCAGCAAAGCTCCGGGGGGCAATCAGCCCCAGCATTTT